The T cell receptor beta chain under discussion was sequenced for a study of beta chain features in type 1 diabetes. Whole-study results and caveats: For TCRB rearrangement, an influence of HLA type remained unresolved here.

The CDR3 consists of 14 residues. Germline V gene lookup returns CDR1 SGHVS and CDR2 FNYEAQ. Trimming cost V 4 bases and J 5 bases; bases outside gene matches: 4. This clone was seen a handful of times. The antigen is undetermined. Of the isolated RNA, all was reverse transcribed, and so the sequenced material was expressed TCRB transcripts. Read counts averaged roughly 4 million for samples of naive, central memory and regulatory T cells. Sequenced by immunoSEQ multiplex PCR; TCRdb stores in-frame clones only, minus some. The data show 250,000 to 300,000 clones, 8% seen once. The sample comprised central memory CD4+ T cells from blood. This receptor was obtained from a woman between 18 and 29 years old in good health. This chain links TRBV7-6 with TRBJ2-2; 7 bases match TRBD2. CDR3 sequence reads: CASSSYSGTGELFF. The CDR3 DNA sequence: TGTGCCAGCAGCTCATATAGCGGGACCGGGGAGCTGTTTTTT.